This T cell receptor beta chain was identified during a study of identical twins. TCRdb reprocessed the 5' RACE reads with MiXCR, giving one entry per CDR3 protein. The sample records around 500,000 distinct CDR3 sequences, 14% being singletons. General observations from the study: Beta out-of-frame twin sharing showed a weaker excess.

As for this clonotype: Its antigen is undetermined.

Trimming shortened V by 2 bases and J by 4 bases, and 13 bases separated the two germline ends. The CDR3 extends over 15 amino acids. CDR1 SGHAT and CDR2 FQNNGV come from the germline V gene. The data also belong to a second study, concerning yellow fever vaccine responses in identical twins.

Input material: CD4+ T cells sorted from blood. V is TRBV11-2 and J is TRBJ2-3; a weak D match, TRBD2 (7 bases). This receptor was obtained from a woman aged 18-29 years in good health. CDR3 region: CASSLLGGPSDTQYF. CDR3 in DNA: TGTGCCAGCAGCTTATTGGGGGGGCCTTCAGATACGCAGTATTTT. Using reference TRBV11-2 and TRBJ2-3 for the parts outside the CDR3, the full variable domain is EAGVAQSPRYKIIEKRQSVAFWCNPISGHATLYWYQQILGQGPKLLIQFQNNGVVDDSQLPKDRFSAERLKGVDSTLKIQPAKLEDSAVYLCASSLLGGPSDTQYFGPGTRLTVL.